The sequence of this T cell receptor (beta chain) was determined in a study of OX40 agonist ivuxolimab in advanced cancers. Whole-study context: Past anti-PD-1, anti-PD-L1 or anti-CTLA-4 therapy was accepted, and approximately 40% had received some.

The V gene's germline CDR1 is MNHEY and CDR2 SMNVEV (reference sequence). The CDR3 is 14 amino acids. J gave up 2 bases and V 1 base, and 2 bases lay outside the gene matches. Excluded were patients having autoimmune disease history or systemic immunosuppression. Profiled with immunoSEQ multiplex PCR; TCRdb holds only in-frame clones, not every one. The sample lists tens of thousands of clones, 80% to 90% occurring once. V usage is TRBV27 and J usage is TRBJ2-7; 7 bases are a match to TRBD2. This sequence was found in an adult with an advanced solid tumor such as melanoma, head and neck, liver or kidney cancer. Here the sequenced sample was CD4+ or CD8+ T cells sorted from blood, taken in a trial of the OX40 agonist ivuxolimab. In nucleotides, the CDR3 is TGTGCCAGCAGTTTATGGGGGACTACCTACGAGCAGTACTTC. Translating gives CASSLWGTTYEQYF.